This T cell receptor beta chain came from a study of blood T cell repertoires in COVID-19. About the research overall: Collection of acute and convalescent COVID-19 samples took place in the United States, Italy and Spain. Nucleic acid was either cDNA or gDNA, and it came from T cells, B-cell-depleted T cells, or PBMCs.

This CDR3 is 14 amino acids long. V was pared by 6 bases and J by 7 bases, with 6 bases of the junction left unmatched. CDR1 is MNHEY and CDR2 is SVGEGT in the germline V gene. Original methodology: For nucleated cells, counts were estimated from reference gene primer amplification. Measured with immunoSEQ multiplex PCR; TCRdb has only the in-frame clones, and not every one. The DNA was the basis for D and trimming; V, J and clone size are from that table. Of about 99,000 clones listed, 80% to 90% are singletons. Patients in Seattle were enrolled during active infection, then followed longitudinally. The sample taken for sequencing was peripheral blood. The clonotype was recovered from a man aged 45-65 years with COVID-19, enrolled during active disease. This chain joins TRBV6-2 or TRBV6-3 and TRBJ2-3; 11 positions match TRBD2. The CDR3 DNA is TGTGCCAGCAGCCCCGGGACTAGCGGACATACGCAGTATTTT. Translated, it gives CASSPGTSGHTQYF.